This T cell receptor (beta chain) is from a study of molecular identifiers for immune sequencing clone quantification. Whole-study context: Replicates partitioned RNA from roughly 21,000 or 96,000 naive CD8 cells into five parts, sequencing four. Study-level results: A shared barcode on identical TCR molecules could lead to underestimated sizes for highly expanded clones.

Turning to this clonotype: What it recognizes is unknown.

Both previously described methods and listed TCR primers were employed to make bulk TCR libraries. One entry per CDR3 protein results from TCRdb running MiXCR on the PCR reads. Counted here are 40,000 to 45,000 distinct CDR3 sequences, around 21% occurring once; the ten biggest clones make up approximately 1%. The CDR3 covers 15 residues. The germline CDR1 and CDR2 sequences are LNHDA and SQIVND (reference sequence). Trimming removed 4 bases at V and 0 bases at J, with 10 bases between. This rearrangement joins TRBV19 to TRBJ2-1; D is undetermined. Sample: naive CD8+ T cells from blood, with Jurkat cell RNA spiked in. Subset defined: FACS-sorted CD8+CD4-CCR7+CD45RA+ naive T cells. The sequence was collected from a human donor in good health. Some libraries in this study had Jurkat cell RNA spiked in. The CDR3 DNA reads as TGTGCCAGTAGTACTGCCTTGGCCTCCTACAATGAGCAGTTCTTC. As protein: CASSTALASYNEQFF.